Following are 23 T cell receptor beta chains from one sample sequenced in a study of radiotherapy plus CTLA-4 blockade in lung cancer. The assay was immunoSEQ multiplex PCR, and TCRdb's table has in-frame clones only and misses some. The sample has approximately 33,000 clones; 78% are singletons. The source material was peripheral blood, sampled from a patient treated with radiotherapy plus ipilimumab. The origin of the receptors is a human donor with non-small cell lung cancer who had stable disease on radiotherapy plus ipilimumab.

The rearrangement joins TRBV4-1 to TRBJ1-2; D not certain. This CDR3 spans 15 amino acids. The ends were cut back, 2 bases at V and 8 bases at J, with 18 bases in the middle. Germline values: CDR1 MGHRA, CDR2 YSYEKL. CDR3 bases: TGCGCCAGCAGCCAAATTGATCCGGCGCGGGAGGGCTACACCTTC. This codes for CASSQIDPAREGYTF.

This clone was counted between two and nine times. The V gene is TRBV7-3, the J gene TRBJ2-2; a possible D gene is TRBD1 (5 bases). The CDR3 runs 14 residues. Trimming removed 5 bases at V and 1 base at J, with 8 bases between. Germline V CDR1 and CDR2: SGHTA, FQGTGA. The CDR3 here is CASSPQGNTGELFF. The CDR3 DNA is TGTGCCAGCAGCCCCCAGGGGAACACCGGGGAGCTGTTTTTT. The variable domain in full, completed from reference TRBV7-3 and TRBJ2-2, reads GAGVSQTPSNKVTEKGKYVELRCDPISGHTALYWYRQSLGQGPEFLIYFQGTGAADDSGLPNDRFFAVRPEGSVSTLKIQRTERGDSAVYLCASSPQGNTGELFFGEGSRLTVL.

The chain links TRBV5-8 to TRBJ1-5; possibly TRBD1 for D (6 bases). Germline V gene sequence: CDR1 SGHTS, CDR2 YDEGEE. Trimming shortened V by 5 bases and J by 4 bases, and 13 bases separated the two germline ends. CDR3 length: 14 residues. CDR3 bases: TGTGCCAGCAGGGTGGAGGGGGGAAATCAGCCCCAGCATTTT. Its protein product is CASRVEGGNQPQHF.

This sequence joins TRBV6-5 and TRBJ2-3; D may correspond to TRBD1 or TRBD2 (6 bases each). The length of the CDR3 is 15 residues. With 8 bases removed from V and 2 bases from J, the gap between germline ends came to 17 bases. CDR1 is MNHEY, CDR2 SVGAGI, per germline. CDR3 sequence (DNA): TGTGCCAGCCTCCCGGGGGCAGACCTCACAGATACGCAGTATTTT. Protein: CASLPGADLTDTQYF.

This clone appeared once. The V and J genes are TRBV27 and TRBJ2-1, with TRBD2 identical over 12 bases. Trimming at V came to 5 bases and at J to 7 bases, leaving 6 bases not matched to a gene. Germline V gives CDR1 MNHEY, CDR2 SMNVEV (reference sequence). The CDR3 has 15 amino acids. CDR3 sequence reads: CASSASGGVLNEQFF. DNA for the CDR3: TGTGCCAGCAGTGCTAGCGGGGGGGTCCTGAATGAGCAGTTCTTC.

This clone has a handful of counts. This rearrangement joins TRBV18 to TRBJ1-5; TRBD1 matches 8 bases. Germline V gene sequence: CDR1 KGHSH, CDR2 LQKENI. Losses at the gene ends were 3 bases for V and 0 bases for J; bases not matched to a gene: 10. The CDR3 spans 18 residues. CDR3 sequence (DNA): TGTGCCAGCTCACCCGACCGGACAGGGACGGTTAGCAATCAGCCCCAGCATTTT. Translating gives CASSPDRTGTVSNQPQHF. Looking up the rest from reference TRBV18 and TRBJ1-5 gives the full variable domain: NAGVMQNPRHLVRRRGQEARLRCSPMKGHSHVYWYRQLPEEGLKFMVYLQKENIIDESGMPKERFSAEFPKEGPSILRIQQVVRGDSAAYFCASSPDRTGTVSNQPQHFGDGTRLSIL.

The rearrangement joins TRBV23-1 to TRBJ1-4; TRBD1 matches 8 bases. TRBV23-1 is an open reading frame whose function is uncertain. V lost 8 bases to trimming and J lost 5 bases; unmatched junction nucleotides: 16. The CDR3 runs to 17 residues. CDR3: CASACPLDRVRNEKLFF. DNA of the CDR3: TGCGCCAGCGCCTGTCCCCTGGACAGGGTTAGGAATGAAAAACTGTTTTTT.

This clone has a handful of counts. This chain uses TRBV28 with TRBJ2-7, with unresolved D. Germline CDR1 reads MDHEN; CDR2 reads SYDVKM. V was clipped by 2 bases and J by 1 base, with 12 bases between them. The CDR3 sequence is 15 residues long. CDR3 in DNA: TGTGCCAGCAGTTTAGGGCCAGGCACATCCTACGAGCAGTACGTC. Translation gives CASSLGPGTSYEQYV.

The chain is built from TRBV7-2 and TRBJ2-3; D might be TRBD2 (6 bases). Germline V gives CDR1 SGHTA, CDR2 FQGNSA. The CDR3 consists of 15 residues. Trimming pared 5 bases from V and 0 bases from J, leaving 12 bases between. CDR3 residues: CASSQTRASTDTQYF. As DNA, the CDR3 is TGTGCCAGCAGCCAGACTAGGGCTAGCACAGATACGCAGTATTTT.

The rearrangement links TRBV6-5 to TRBJ2-7; possibly TRBD2 for D (5 bases). The CDR3 extends over 13 amino acids. Germline-derived CDR1 and CDR2 are MNHEY and SVGAGI. The ends were cut back, 11 bases at V and 7 bases at J, with 21 bases in the middle. CDR3 sequence reads: CAPRSWEKPEQYF. The DNA of the CDR3 is TGTGCCCCTCGAAGTTGGGAGAAGCCGGAGCAGTACTTC.

The gene calls are TRBV29-1 and TRBJ2-5, with 8 bases that match TRBD1. The V segment lost 4 bases and the J segment 5 bases; nucleotides outside the gene matches: 6. Germline values: CDR1 SQVTM, CDR2 ANQGSEA. There are 13 residues in the CDR3. The CDR3 coding sequence is TGCAGCGTTGGGCAGGGGGCACGGGAGACCCAGTACTTC. Translation gives CSVGQGARETQYF.

This clone came up a few times. The V gene is TRBV2, the J gene TRBJ2-7; D is uncertain. CDR1 and CDR2 from the germline V gene are SNHLY and FYNNEI. V was trimmed by 2 bases and J by 5 bases, leaving 4 bases between them. CDR3 size: 11 residues. The CDR3 sequence is CASSENDEQYV. CDR3 coding DNA: TGTGCCAGCAGTGAAAATGACGAGCAGTACGTC.

The V call is TRBV5-1, the J call TRBJ1-6, with 7 bases matching TRBD1. This CDR3 contains 16 residues. V gave up 4 bases and J gave up 4 bases; unmatched junction bases: 8. Germline V CDR1 and CDR2: SGHRS, YFSETQ. For the CDR3, the DNA is TGCGCCAGCAGCACTCGAGGGGGACAGTATAATTCACCCCTCCACTTT. It is translated as CASSTRGGQYNSPLHF.

V usage is TRBV15 and J usage is TRBJ2-3; 9 bases line up with TRBD2. The CDR3 loop spans 16 amino acids. The junction had 7 bases not matched to a gene; V was cut back by 5 bases and J by 1 base. The V gene's germline CDR1 is LNHNV and CDR2 YYDKDF (reference sequence). The CDR3 region has the DNA TGTGCCACCAGCCCCTCCAAGCGGGGGGGCACAGATACGCAGTATTTT. Translated, it gives CATSPSKRGGTDTQYF. Supplemented by reference TRBV15 and TRBJ2-3, the full variable domain reads DAMVIQNPRYQVTQFGKPVTLSCSQTLNHNVMYWYQQKSSQAPKLLFHYYDKDFNNEADTPDNFQSRRPNTSFCFLDIRSPGLGDTAMYLCATSPSKRGGTDTQYFGPGTRLTVL.

The gene calls are TRBV10-1 and TRBJ2-2, with D possibly TRBD2 on 5 matching bases. The germline V gene encodes CDR1 WNHNN and CDR2 SYGVQD (reference sequence). Trimming removed 6 bases from V and 7 bases from J, with 18 bases in between. This CDR3 spans 15 amino acids. CDR3 nucleotides: TGCGCCAGCAGGGAGAGTAAGCTCGGGGACGGGGAGCTGTTTTTT. Amino acids: CASRESKLGDGELFF.

V is TRBV7-9 and J is TRBJ2-7; D may be TRBD2 (5 bases). V was pared by 0 bases and J by 5 bases, with 11 bases between. CDR3 size: 14 residues. Per germline, CDR1 SEHNR and CDR2 FQNEAQ (reference sequence). This CDR3 reads CASSLAFRGNEQYF. DNA of the CDR3: TGTGCCAGCAGCTTAGCTTTTAGAGGGAACGAGCAGTACTTC.

This chain links TRBV4-1 with TRBJ1-2; D not certain. V was trimmed by 1 base and J by 8 bases, leaving 8 bases between them. Germline V gene lookup returns CDR1 MGHRA and CDR2 YSYEKL. The CDR3 contains 12 residues. For the CDR3, the DNA is TGCGCCAGCAGCCAAGTGAGTCAGGGCTACACCTTC. It yields the protein CASSQVSQGYTF.

This clone was picked up a small number of times. J is TRBJ2-7 and V is TRBV6-5; 8 bases line up with TRBD1. Germline V gene data show CDR1 as MNHEY and CDR2 as SVGAGI. V shed 7 bases and J 5 bases; nucleotides not matched to a gene: 7. The CDR3 consists of 13 residues. CDR3 sequence (DNA): TGTGCCAGCAACTCCGGACAGGGAAACGAGCAGTACTTC. Its protein is CASNSGQGNEQYF.

The J gene is TRBJ2-2, the V gene TRBV27, with D perhaps TRBD1 (6 bases). Trimming pared 6 bases from V and 6 bases from J, leaving 17 bases between. The V gene's germline CDR1 is MNHEY and CDR2 SMNVEV (reference sequence). The CDR3 runs to 15 residues. The DNA for the CDR3 is TGTGCCAGCAGCTTAGGGACAAATAGCGCCGGGGAGCTGTTTTTT. Amino acids: CASSLGTNSAGELFF.

V usage is TRBV7-3 and J usage is TRBJ2-1; D might be TRBD1 (7 bases). Germline CDR1 SGHTA, CDR2 FQGTGA. The V end was cut by 5 bases, the J end by 7 bases, with 27 bases between. This CDR3 region has 18 residues. The CDR3 loop is CASSPRGGLRDSPNEQFF. CDR3 nucleotides: TGTGCCAGCAGCCCACGGGGCGGACTAAGGGACAGTCCTAATGAGCAGTTCTTC.

The V call is TRBV10-2, the J call TRBJ2-4; D gene ambiguous. Germline V gives CDR1 WSHSY, CDR2 SAAADI. With 1 base removed from V and 11 bases from J, the gap between germline ends came to 3 bases. The CDR3 sequence is 10 residues long. The CDR3 sequence: CASSELVQYF. The DNA of the CDR3 is TGCGCCAGCAGTGAGTTGGTTCAGTACTTC.

The chain joins TRBV5-4 to TRBJ1-2, with D perhaps TRBD1 (6 bases). The CDR3 loop spans 16 amino acids. Deletions cut 2 bases from V and 0 bases from J, with 14 bases between. The germline V gene encodes CDR1 SGHNT and CDR2 YYREEE (reference sequence). For the CDR3, the DNA is TGTGCCAGCAGCTTAGGCGGGAACAGGGCTAACTATGGCTACACCTTC. It codes for CASSLGGNRANYGYTF.

The chain combines TRBV27 with TRBJ1-6; D might be TRBD1 (6 bases). Trimming cost V 3 bases and J 5 bases, with 8 bases left between them. The V gene's germline CDR1 is MNHEY and CDR2 SMNVEV (reference sequence). The CDR3 consists of 14 residues. The chain's CDR3 is CASSFPGDNSPLHF. The CDR3 DNA sequence: TGTGCCAGCAGTTTTCCAGGGGATAATTCACCCCTCCACTTT.